The rows below give T cell receptor beta chains drawn from one sample of a study of cytomegalovirus exposure and HLA in healthy donors. The table came from immunoSEQ multiplex PCR; TCRdb's copy has only in-frame clones and leaves some out. This table has approximately 61,000 clones, about 81% appearing once. The sample was PBMCs. These receptor sequences come from a man aged 50-60 years in good health and CMV-seropositive. CDR3s include the opening cysteine and the closing phenylalanine or tryptophan. Fields, in order: V gene, J gene, clone size, D gene, CDR3 protein, CDR3 DNA. A D gene is named only where the DNA matches it firmly. Clone sizes are given selectively: once, few, many, or a class where the clone is expanded.

TRBV27	TRBJ2-7	.	.	CASSLWAGEPVYEQYF	TGTGCCAGCAGTTTGTGGGCAGGGGAACCCGTCTACGAGCAGTACTTC
TRBV28	TRBJ1-1	.	.	CASSLTGGGEAFF	TGTGCCAGCAGTTTAACCGGGGGTGGTGAAGCTTTCTTT
TRBV19	TRBJ1-3	.	TRBD1	CASSMAAGGNTIYF	TGTGCCAGTAGTATGGCGGCAGGGGGGAACACCATATATTTT
TRBV5-6	TRBJ1-2	few	TRBD1	CASSSYRQGARVYGYTF	TGTGCCAGCAGCTCTTACCGACAGGGGGCGAGGGTCTATGGCTACACCTTC
TRBV7-3	TRBJ2-7	.	.	CASSPQQGYEQYF	TGTGCCAGCAGCCCCCAACAGGGCTACGAGCAGTACTTC
TRBV6-1	TRBJ2-5	.	.	CASSSAGSIETQYF	TGTGCCAGCAGTTCCGCGGGATCCATCGAGACCCAGTACTTC
TRBV10-3	TRBJ1-6	.	.	CAISRTDVNSPLHF	TGTGCCATCTCCAGGACAGACGTAAATTCACCCCTCCACTTT
TRBV6-5	TRBJ1-1	.	.	CASSYLGTMNTEAFF	TGTGCCAGCAGTTACTTGGGGACTATGAACACTGAAGCTTTCTTT
TRBV2	TRBJ2-3	few	.	CASATRYF	TGTGCCAGCGCGACACGGTATTTT
TRBV13	TRBJ2-7	.	TRBD2	CASSPRLAGDYEQYF	TGTGCCAGCAGCCCCAGACTAGCGGGAGACTACGAGCAGTACTTC
TRBV2	TRBJ1-5	.	.	CASSHSGTLGYQPQHF	TGTGCCAGCAGTCATTCCGGGACACTAGGGTATCAGCCCCAGCATTTT
TRBV7-2	TRBJ2-7	once	.	CASSFSPPLQGHEQYF	TGTGCCAGCAGCTTTTCTCCCCCTCTGCAGGGCCACGAGCAGTACTTC
TRBV10-3	TRBJ1-6	.	.	CAISDLRGRGNSPLHF	TGTGCCATCAGTGATTTACGGGGGAGAGGTAATTCACCCCTCCACTTT
TRBV28	TRBJ2-5	.	TRBD1	CASSPDRALRETQYF	TGTGCCAGCAGTCCTGACAGGGCCCTTCGAGAGACCCAGTACTTC
TRBV27	TRBJ2-7	once	TRBD2	CASSLKRTSGAYEQYF	TGTGCCAGCAGTTTGAAGCGGACTAGCGGGGCCTACGAGCAGTACTTC
TRBV11-2	TRBJ2-3	few	TRBD2	CASSLTSGTSTDTQYF	TGTGCCAGCAGCTTGACTAGCGGAACGAGCACAGATACGCAGTATTTT
TRBV6-5	TRBJ2-6	.	.	CASSRPGAGANVLTF	TGTGCCAGCAGCCGCCCAGGGGCTGGGGCCAACGTCCTGACTTTC
TRBV18	TRBJ2-5	.	TRBD2	CASSPPHERGGRREYF	TGTGCCAGCTCACCACCTCATGAGCGGGGGGGCCGGAGGGAGTACTTC
TRBV7-9	TRBJ2-1	.	TRBD2	CASSSAGGPTSSYNEQFF	TGTGCCAGCAGCTCAGCGGGAGGGCCTACTAGCTCCTACAATGAGCAGTTCTTC
TRBV4-2	TRBJ1-3	.	.	CASSQAGRGGSGNTIYF	TGTGCCAGCAGCCAAGCCGGGAGGGGGGGCTCTGGAAACACCATATATTTT
TRBV7-3	TRBJ2-1	.	.	CASSLSINRGGEQFF	TGTGCCAGCAGCTTAAGTATCAACCGCGGCGGTGAGCAGTTCTTC
TRBV2	TRBJ2-3	.	TRBD1	CASQGQRTDTQYF	TGTGCCAGCCAGGGACAGCGCACAGATACGCAGTATTTT
TRBV28	TRBJ2-7	.	.	CVSGLFNEQYF	TGTGTTTCTGGGCTATTCAACGAGCAGTACTTC
TRBV11-2	TRBJ2-7	.	.	CASSLGASYEQYF	TGTGCCAGCAGCTTAGGCGCTTCCTACGAGCAGTACTTC
TRBV4-1	TRBJ2-7	.	.	CASSHLTGTSRYEQYF	TGCGCCAGCAGCCACCTTACCGGGACTTCGCGCTACGAGCAGTACTTC
TRBV11-2	TRBJ2-5	.	TRBD2	CASSLQGNPSGRAVETQYF	TGTGCCAGCAGCTTACAGGGGAATCCTAGCGGGAGGGCCGTTGAGACCCAGTACTTC
TRBV4-1	TRBJ1-2	.	.	CASSLPPPRLYGYTF	TGCGCCAGCAGCCTCCCCCCTCCCAGGCTCTATGGCTACACCTTC
TRBV5-1	TRBJ2-2	.	TRBD1	CASSRRTGNTGELFF	TGCGCCAGCAGCCGCCGGACAGGGAACACCGGGGAGCTGTTTTTT
TRBV28	TRBJ1-2	.	.	CASSAQGNYGYTF	TGTGCCAGCAGTGCCCAGGGGAACTATGGCTACACCTTC
TRBV7-9	TRBJ1-1	.	.	CASNTGGGRSTEAFF	TGTGCCAGCAACACGGGAGGGGGGAGAAGCACTGAAGCTTTCTTT
TRBV9	TRBJ2-7	.	TRBD2	CASSVGRLAGTYEQYF	TGTGCCAGCAGCGTAGGTCGACTAGCGGGAACTTACGAGCAGTACTTC
TRBV15	TRBJ2-5	few	TRBD1	CATSLQGQRGETQYF	TGTGCCACCAGTTTACAGGGGCAGCGTGGGGAGACCCAGTACTTC
TRBV7-9	TRBJ2-7	.	TRBD2	CSSSLAGGREGTYEQYF	TGTTCCAGCAGCTTAGCAGGAGGGAGGGAAGGAACCTACGAGCAGTACTTC
TRBV6-6	TRBJ1-1	.	.	CASSYSERNTEAFF	TGTGCCAGCAGTTACTCTGAGAGAAACACTGAAGCTTTCTTT
TRBV7-3	TRBJ1-1	.	.	CASSRSNRDRAFF	TGTGCCAGCAGCCGAAGTAACAGGGATCGGGCTTTCTTT